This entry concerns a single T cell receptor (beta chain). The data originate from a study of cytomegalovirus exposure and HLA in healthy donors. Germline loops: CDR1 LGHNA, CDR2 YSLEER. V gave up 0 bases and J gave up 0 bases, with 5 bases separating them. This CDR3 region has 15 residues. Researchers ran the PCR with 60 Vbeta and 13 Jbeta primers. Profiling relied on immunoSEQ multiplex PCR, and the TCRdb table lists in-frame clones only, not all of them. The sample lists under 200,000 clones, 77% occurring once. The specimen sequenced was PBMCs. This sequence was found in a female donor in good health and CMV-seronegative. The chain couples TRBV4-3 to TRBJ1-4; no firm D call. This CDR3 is CASSQEGATNEKLFF. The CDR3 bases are TGCGCCAGCAGCCAAGAGGGAGCAACTAATGAAAAACTGTTTTTT.